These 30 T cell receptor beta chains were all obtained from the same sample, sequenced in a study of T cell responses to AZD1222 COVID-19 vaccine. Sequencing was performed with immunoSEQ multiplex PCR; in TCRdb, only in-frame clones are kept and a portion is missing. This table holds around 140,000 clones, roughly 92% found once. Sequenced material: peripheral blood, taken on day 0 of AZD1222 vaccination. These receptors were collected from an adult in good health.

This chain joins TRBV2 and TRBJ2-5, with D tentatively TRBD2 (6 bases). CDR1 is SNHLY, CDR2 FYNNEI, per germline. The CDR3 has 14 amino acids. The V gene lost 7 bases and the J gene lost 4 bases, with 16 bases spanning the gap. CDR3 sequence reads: CASMAGRWGETQYF. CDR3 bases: TGTGCCAGCATGGCGGGGCGCTGGGGAGAGACCCAGTACTTC. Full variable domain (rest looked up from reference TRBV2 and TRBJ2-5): EPEVTQTPSHQVTQMGQEVILRCVPISNHLYFYWYRQILGQKVEFLVSFYNNEISEKSEIFDDQFSVERPDGSNFTLKIRSTKLEDSAMYFCASMAGRWGETQYFGPGTRLLVL.

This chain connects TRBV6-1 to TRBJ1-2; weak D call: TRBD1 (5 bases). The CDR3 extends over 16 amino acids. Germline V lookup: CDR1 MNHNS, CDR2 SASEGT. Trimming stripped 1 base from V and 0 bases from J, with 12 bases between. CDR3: CASSEVGTAANYGYTF. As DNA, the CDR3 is TGTGCCAGCAGTGAAGTGGGGACGGCTGCTAACTATGGCTACACCTTC.

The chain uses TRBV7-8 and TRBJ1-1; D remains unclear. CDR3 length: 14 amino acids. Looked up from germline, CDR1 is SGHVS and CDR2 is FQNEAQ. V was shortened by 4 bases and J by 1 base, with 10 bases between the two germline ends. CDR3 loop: CASSWERANTEAFF. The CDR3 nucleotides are TGTGCCAGCAGCTGGGAACGGGCGAACACTGAAGCTTTCTTT. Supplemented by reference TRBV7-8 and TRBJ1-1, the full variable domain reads GAGVSQSPRYKVAKRGQDVALRCDPISGHVSLFWYQQALGQGPEFLTYFQNEAQLDKSGLPSDRFFAERPEGSVSTLKIQRTQQEDSAVYLCASSWERANTEAFFGQGTRLTVV.

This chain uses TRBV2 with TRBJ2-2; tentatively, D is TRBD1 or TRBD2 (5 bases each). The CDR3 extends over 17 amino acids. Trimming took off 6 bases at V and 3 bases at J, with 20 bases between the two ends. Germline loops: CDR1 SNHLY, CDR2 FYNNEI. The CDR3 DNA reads TGTGCCAGCAGGGATAGGGACCCGAGGTGGGACACCGGGGAGCTGTTTTTT. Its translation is CASRDRDPRWDTGELFF.

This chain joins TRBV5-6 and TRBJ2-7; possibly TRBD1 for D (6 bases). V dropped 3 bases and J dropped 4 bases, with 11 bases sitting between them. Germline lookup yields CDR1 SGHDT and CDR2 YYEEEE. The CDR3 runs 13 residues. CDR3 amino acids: CASSSDRRYEQYF. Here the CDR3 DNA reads TGTGCCAGCAGCTCCGACAGGAGGTACGAGCAGTACTTC. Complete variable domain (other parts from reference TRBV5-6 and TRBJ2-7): DAGVTQSPTHLIKTRGQQVTLRCSPKSGHDTVSWYQQALGQGPQFIFQYYEEEERQRGNFPDRFSGHQFPNYSSELNVNALLLGDSALYLCASSSDRRYEQYFGPGTRLTVT.

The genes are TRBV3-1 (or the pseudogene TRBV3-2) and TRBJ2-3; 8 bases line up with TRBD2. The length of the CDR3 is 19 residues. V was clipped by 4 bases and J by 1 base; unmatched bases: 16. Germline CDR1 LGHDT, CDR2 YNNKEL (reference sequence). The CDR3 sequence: CASSLRVRGGLFGTDTQYF. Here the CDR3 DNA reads TGTGCCAGCAGCCTAAGAGTTCGGGGGGGCCTTTTTGGCACAGATACGCAGTATTTT.

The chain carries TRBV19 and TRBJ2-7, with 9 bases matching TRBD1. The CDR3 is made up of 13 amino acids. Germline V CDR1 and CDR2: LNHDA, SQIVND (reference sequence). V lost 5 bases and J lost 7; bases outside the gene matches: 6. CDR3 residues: CASSARQGDEQYF. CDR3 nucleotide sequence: TGTGCCAGTAGTGCTCGACAGGGGGATGAGCAGTACTTC.

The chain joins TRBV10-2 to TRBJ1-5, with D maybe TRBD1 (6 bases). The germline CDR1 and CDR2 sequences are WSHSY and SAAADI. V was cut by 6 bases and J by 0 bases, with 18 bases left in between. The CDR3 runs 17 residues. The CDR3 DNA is TGCGCCAGCAGCCCCTTGACAGGAGTAAATAGCAATCAGCCCCAGCATTTT. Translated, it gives CASSPLTGVNSNQPQHF.

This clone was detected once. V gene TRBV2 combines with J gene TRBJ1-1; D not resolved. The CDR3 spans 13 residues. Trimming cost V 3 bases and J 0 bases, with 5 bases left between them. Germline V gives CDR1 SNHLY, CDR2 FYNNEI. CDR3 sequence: CASSDDLNTEAFF. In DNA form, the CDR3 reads TGTGCCAGCAGTGACGACCTGAACACTGAAGCTTTCTTT.

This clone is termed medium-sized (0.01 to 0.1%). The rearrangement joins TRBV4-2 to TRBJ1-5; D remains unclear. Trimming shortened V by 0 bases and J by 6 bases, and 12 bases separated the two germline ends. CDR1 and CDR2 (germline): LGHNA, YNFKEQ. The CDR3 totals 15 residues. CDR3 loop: CASSQDPGAGQPQHF. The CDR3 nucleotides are TGTGCCAGCAGCCAAGATCCGGGCGCGGGTCAGCCCCAGCATTTT.

The CDR3 protein is CASSSTESSYNEQFF. As DNA, the CDR3 is TGTGCCAGCAGCTCTACAGAGAGCTCCTACAATGAGCAGTTCTTC. The chain is built from TRBV7-9 and TRBJ2-1, with D unclear. CDR3 length: 15 amino acids. The germline CDR1 and CDR2 sequences are SEHNR and FQNEAQ (reference sequence). Between the trimmed V and J ends, which lost 4 bases and 0 bases, there was a span of 10 bases.

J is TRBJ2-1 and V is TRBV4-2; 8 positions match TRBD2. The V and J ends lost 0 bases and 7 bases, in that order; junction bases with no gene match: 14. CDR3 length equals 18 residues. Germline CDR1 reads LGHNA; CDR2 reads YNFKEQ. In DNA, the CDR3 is TGTGCCAGCAGCCAAGATCTAAGTAGCGGGATGGCTAGGAATGAGCAGTTCTTC. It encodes CASSQDLSSGMARNEQFF.

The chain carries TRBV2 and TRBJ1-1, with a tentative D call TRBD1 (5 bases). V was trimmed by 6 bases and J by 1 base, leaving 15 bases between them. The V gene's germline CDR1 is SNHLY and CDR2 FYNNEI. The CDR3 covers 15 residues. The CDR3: CASSGLSTGNTEAFF. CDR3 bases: TGTGCCAGCAGCGGTCTATCCACAGGGAACACTGAAGCTTTCTTT.

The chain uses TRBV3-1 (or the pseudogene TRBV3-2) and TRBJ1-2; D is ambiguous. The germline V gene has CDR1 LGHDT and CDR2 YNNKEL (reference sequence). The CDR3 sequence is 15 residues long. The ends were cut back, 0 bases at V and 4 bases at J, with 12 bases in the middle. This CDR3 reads CASSQDSPVFYGYTF. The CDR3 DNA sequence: TGTGCCAGCAGCCAAGATTCTCCGGTTTTCTATGGCTACACCTTC.

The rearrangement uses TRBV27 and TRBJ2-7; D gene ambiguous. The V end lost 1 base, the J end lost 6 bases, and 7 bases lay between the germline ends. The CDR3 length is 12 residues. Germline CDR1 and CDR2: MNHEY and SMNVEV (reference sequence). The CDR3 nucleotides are TGTGCCAGCAGTTTATGGGGTGTCGAGCAGTACTTC. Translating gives CASSLWGVEQYF.

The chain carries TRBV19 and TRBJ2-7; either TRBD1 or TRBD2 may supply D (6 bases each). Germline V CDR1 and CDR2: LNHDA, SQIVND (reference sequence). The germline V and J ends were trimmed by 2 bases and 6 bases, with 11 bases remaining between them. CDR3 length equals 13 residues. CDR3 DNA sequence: TGTGCCAGTAGTATAATAGAGGGGGGCGAGCAGTACTTC. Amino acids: CASSIIEGGEQYF.

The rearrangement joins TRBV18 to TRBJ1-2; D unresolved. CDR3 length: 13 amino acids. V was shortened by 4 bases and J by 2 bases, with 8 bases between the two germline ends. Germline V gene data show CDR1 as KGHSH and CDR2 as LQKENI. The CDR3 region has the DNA TGTGCCAGCTCACAGCAGAGGAACTATGGCTACACCTTC. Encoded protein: CASSQQRNYGYTF.

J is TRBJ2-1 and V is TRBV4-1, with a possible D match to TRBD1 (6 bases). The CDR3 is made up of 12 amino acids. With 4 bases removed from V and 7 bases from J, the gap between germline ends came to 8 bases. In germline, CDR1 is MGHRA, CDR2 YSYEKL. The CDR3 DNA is TGCGCCAGCAGCCCCCAGGGGAATGAGCAGTTCTTC. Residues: CASSPQGNEQFF.

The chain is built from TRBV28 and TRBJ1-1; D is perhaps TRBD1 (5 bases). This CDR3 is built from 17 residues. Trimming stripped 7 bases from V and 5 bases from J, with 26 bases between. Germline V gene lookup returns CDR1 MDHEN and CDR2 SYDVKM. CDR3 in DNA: TGTGCCAGCACCTTAGGGAAGGGGAGAGTATCGCGTACTGAAGCTTTCTTT. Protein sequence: CASTLGKGRVSRTEAFF.

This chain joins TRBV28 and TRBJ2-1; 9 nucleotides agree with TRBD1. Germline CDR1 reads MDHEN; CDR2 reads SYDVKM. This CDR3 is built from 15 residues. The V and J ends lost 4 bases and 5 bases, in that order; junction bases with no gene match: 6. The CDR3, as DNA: TGTGCCAGCAGTTCGGGACAGGGATATAACAATGAGCAGTTCTTC. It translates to CASSSGQGYNNEQFF.

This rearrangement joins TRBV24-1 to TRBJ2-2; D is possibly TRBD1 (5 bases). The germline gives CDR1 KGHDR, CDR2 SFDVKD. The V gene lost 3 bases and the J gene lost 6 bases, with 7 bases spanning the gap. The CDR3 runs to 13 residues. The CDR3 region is CATSDRQPGELFF. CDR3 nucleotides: TGTGCCACCAGTGATCGACAGCCCGGGGAGCTGTTTTTT.

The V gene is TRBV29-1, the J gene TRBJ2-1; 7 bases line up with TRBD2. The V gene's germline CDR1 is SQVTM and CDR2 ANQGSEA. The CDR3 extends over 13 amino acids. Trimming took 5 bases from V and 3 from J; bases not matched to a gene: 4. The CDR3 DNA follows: TGCAGCGTTTCGGGGGGAAACTACAATGAGCAGTTCTTC. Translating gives CSVSGGNYNEQFF.

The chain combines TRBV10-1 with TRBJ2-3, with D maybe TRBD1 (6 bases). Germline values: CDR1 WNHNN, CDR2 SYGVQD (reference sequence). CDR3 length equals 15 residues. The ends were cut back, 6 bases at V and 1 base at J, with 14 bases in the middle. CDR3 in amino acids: CASSHREYGTDTQYF. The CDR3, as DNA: TGCGCCAGCAGCCACAGGGAATACGGCACAGATACGCAGTATTTT.

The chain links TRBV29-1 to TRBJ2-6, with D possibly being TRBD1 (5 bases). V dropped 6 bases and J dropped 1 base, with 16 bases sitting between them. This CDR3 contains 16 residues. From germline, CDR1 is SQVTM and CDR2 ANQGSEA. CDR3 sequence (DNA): TGCAGCGTCCAAGGGGTTAAACAGTCTGGGGCCAACGTCCTGACTTTC. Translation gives CSVQGVKQSGANVLTF. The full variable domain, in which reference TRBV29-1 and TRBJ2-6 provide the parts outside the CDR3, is SAVISQKPSRDICQRGTSLTIQCQVDSQVTMMFWYRQQPGQSLTLIATANQGSEATYESGFVIDKFPISRPNLTFSTLTVSNMSPEDSSIYLCSVQGVKQSGANVLTFGAGSRLTVL.

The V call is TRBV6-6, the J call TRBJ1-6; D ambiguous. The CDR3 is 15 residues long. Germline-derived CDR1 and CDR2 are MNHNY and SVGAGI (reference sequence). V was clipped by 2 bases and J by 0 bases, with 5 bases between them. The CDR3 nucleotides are TGTGCCAGCAGTTACGAGAGCTCCTATAATTCACCCCTCCACTTT. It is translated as CASSYESSYNSPLHF.

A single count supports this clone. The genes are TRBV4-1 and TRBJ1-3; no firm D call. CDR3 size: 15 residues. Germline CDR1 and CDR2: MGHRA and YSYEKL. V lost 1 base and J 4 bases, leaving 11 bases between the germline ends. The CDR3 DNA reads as TGCGCCAGCAGCCAAGGCCAGGTAGCCGGAAACACCATATATTTT. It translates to CASSQGQVAGNTIYF.

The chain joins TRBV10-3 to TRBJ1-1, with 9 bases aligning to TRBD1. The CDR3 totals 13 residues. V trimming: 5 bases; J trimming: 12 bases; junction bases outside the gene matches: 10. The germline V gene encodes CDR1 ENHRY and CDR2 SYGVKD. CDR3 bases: TGTGCCATCAGTATGCGGGACAGGGATTGGACTTTCTTT. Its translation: CAISMRDRDWTFF.

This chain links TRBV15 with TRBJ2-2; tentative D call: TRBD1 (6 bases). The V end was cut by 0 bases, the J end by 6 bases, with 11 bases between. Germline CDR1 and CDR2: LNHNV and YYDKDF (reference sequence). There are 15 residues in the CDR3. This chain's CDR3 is CATSRDLQGAGELFF. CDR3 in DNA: TGTGCCACCAGCAGAGACTTACAGGGAGCCGGGGAGCTGTTTTTT.

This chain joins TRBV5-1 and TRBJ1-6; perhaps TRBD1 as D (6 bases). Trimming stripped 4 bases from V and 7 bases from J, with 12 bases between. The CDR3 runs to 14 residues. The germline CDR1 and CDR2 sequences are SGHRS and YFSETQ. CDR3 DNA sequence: TGCGCCAGCAGCCAAGACAGGTACAATTCACCCCTCCACTTT. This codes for CASSQDRYNSPLHF.

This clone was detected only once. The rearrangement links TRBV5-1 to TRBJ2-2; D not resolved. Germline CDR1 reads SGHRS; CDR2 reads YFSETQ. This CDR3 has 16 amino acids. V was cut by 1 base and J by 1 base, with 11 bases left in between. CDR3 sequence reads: CASSLQVGLNTGELFF. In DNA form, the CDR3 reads TGCGCCAGCAGCTTGCAAGTGGGATTGAACACCGGGGAGCTGTTTTTT.